The 13 T cell receptor beta chains reported below all come from one sample, sequenced in a study of Graves' ophthalmopathy and Graves' hyperthyroidism (dated by TCRdb to 2016 to 2019). Instrument on record: Illumina HiSeq 2000. TCR beta CDR3 regions were amplified from RNA transcripts for repertoire sequencing. The first round of RT-PCR was done with HTBI primers and the Qiagen OneStep RT-PCR kit, and was followed by a second round of multiplex PCR, then size selection and purification. The raw public data were reprocessed by TCRdb itself: fastp quality trimming at Q25, MiXCR clonotype calling, in-frame beta chains only. One record per CDR3 amino acid sequence lists the most common genes and DNA. The sample includes about 400,000 distinct CDR3 sequences, with about 16% observed a single time. Of the sample, more than 1.5% is held by the ten largest clones. Sequenced: peripheral blood. These receptors originate from a woman aged 18 to 35 with Graves' ophthalmopathy. Donor details come from another sample of the same person, matched by shared clones.

In this sample, this clonotype turned up many times. The chain employs TRBV7-3 and TRBJ1-2; no definite D call. V was pared by 9 bases and J by 3 bases, with 20 bases between. CDR1 is SGHTA, CDR2 FQGTGA, per germline. The CDR3 contains 15 residues. The chain's CDR3 is CASRTRPEPHYGYTF. As DNA, the CDR3 is TGTGCCAGTCGAACTCGTCCGGAACCCCACTATGGCTACACCTTC.

This clonotype came up many times. The chain is built from TRBV6-2 or TRBV6-3 and TRBJ2-7; 11 bases line up with TRBD1. CDR1 is MNHEY, CDR2 SVGEGT, per germline. The CDR3 has 14 residues. With 5 bases clipped from V and 6 bases from J, the junction kept 6 bases outside the gene matches. The DNA for the CDR3 is TGTGCCAGCAGTCGATGGACAGGGGGCAGCGAGCAGTACTTC. Translated, it gives CASSRWTGGSEQYF.

This clonotype occurred many times. V usage is TRBV6-2 or TRBV6-3 and J usage is TRBJ1-1; D unresolved. The germline gives CDR1 MNHEY, CDR2 SVGEGT. The CDR3 runs 11 residues. V lost 11 bases to trimming and J lost 11 bases, with 18 bases between them. The CDR3 DNA sequence: TGTGCCTCCCACTACGGGATGATGGCTTTCTTT. It codes for CASHYGMMAFF.

This clonotype was counted at least ten times. A much larger clone lies one base from this, so it may be a read error. The rearrangement joins TRBV6-2 or TRBV6-3 to TRBJ1-1; D is possibly TRBD1 (6 bases). The CDR3 sequence is 15 residues long. Germline assignment: CDR1 MNHEY and CDR2 SVGEGT. CDR3 bases: TGTGCCAGCAGGGGGGGGCAGGCCAGAGGGACTGAAGCTTCCTTT. This gives the protein CASRGGQARGTEASF.

The table lists this clonotype with many counts. The chain has TRBV12-3 or TRBV12-4 and TRBJ2-6, with D tentatively TRBD1 or TRBD2 (5 bases each). This CDR3 contains 19 residues. V lost 4 bases, J lost 0 bases, and 19 bases lay in between. Here the CDR3 DNA reads TGTGCCAGCAGTTCAGGGTCCGAGAGGGGACGCTCTGGGGCCAACGTCCTGACTTTC. Residues: CASSSGSERGRSGANVLTF.

The chain carries TRBV7-2 and TRBJ1-5; no clear D. CDR3 size: 15 residues. Trimming took 3 bases from V and 0 from J, leaving 9 bases between them. Germline CDR1 is SGHTA and CDR2 is FQGNSA. The CDR3 nucleotides are TGTGCCAGCAGCTTCGCCGCCGGTAGCAATCAGCCCCAGCATTTT. Its protein product is CASSFAAGSNQPQHF.

V and J are TRBV7-2 and TRBJ2-7, with TRBD2 identical over 10 bases. This CDR3 comprises 14 residues. The germline V gene has CDR1 SGHTA and CDR2 FQGNSA. With 5 bases clipped from V and 2 bases from J, the junction kept 3 bases outside the gene matches. CDR3 residues: CASSHGLAAYEQYF. Written as DNA, the CDR3 is TGTGCCAGCAGCCATGGACTAGCGGCCTACGAGCAGTACTTC.

Ten or more counts support this clonotype. The V and J genes are TRBV6-5 and TRBJ2-3; a possible D gene is TRBD2 (5 bases). Trimming removed 0 bases at V and 2 bases at J, with 9 bases between. The germline V gene has CDR1 MNHEY and CDR2 SVGAGI. The CDR3 has 15 residues. CDR3 sequence: CASSYSGSPTDTQYF. As DNA, the CDR3 is TGTGCCAGCAGTTACTCGGGGAGCCCCACAGATACGCAGTATTTT.

This clonotype was seen at least ten times. The rearrangement uses TRBV14 and TRBJ1-3; weak D call: TRBD1 (6 bases). V lost 0 bases and J lost 0, with 24 bases in between. CDR1 is SGHDN, CDR2 FVKESK, per germline. CDR3 size: 21 residues. DNA for the CDR3: TGTGCCAGCAGCCAAGATACCTTCTCCCCGGGGGCCCACCTCTCTGGAAACACCATATATTTT. Its translation: CASSQDTFSPGAHLSGNTIYF.

This clonotype was observed at least ten times. The J gene is TRBJ2-3, the V gene TRBV12-3 or TRBV12-4; possibly TRBD2 for D (6 bases). Trimming pared 3 bases from V and 1 base from J, leaving 11 bases between. This CDR3 is 15 amino acids long. The CDR3 loop reads CASSLEGPRTDTQYF. CDR3 coding DNA: TGTGCCAGCAGTTTGGAGGGCCCCCGCACAGATACGCAGTATTTT.

In its sample, this clonotype was seen many times. The chain combines TRBV29-1 with TRBJ2-5; TRBD2 agrees at 8 bases. This CDR3 is 17 amino acids long. Germline CDR1 and CDR2: SQVTM and ANQGSEA. The ends lost 3 bases at V and 2 bases at J; junction bases unmatched: 14. The CDR3: CSVDPQRGKGGQETQYF. CDR3 bases: TGCAGCGTTGATCCTCAGCGGGGGAAAGGGGGACAAGAGACCCAGTACTTC.

The chain is built from TRBV9 and TRBJ1-1, with D unclear. The V and J ends lost 0 bases and 1 base respectively, with 16 bases between them. The CDR3 consists of 17 residues. Germline CDR1 and CDR2: SGDLS and YYNGEE. The CDR3 DNA reads as TGTGCCAGCAGCGTAGCTACCCCGGGGAGGGCGAACACTGAAGCTTTCTTT. Its translation is CASSVATPGRANTEAFF.

This clonotype was observed once. The rearrangement uses TRBV27 and TRBJ1-5; D possibly corresponds to TRBD1 (6 bases). V gave up 3 bases and J gave up 4 bases, with 10 bases separating them. The CDR3 is 14 residues long. Germline V lookup: CDR1 MNHEY, CDR2 SMNVEV (reference sequence). The CDR3 coding sequence is TGTGCCAGCAGTTTTGGGGGGGCAAATCAGCCCCAGCATTTT. Translation gives CASSFGGANQPQHF.